This T cell receptor beta chain was documented in a study of shared clonotypes between healthy human individuals. The overall study: Donors had three CD4 naive, three CD4 memory, two CD8 naive and one CD8 memory plate apiece. Study-wide findings and caveats: In having few donors, the study represented limited genetic and exposure-history diversity.

TCRdb's table, derived via immunoSEQ multiplex PCR, lists solely in-frame clones and lacks some. The sample consists of roughly 1,000,000 clones, about 80% of them appearing once. As regards this clone: The antigen is undetermined.

The CDR3 has 14 residues. Germline V gene lookup returns CDR1 MDHEN and CDR2 SYDVKM. The V end lost 1 base, the J end lost 8 bases, and 11 bases lay between the germline ends. Splitting of CD4+ cells produced CD45RA+ naive and CD45RA-negative memory subsets. Sequenced sample: memory CD4+ T cells from PBMCs. Subset given: CD45RA-negative fraction. The chain recombines TRBV28 with TRBJ1-4; D is ambiguous. The sequence came from a young man in good health. Some clones in this sample may be carry-over from other donors' samples. CDR3 DNA: TGTGCCAGCAGTTTATCAGCCCCTCGGGAAAAACTGTTTTTT. Protein: CASSLSAPREKLFF.